These 30 T cell receptor beta chains were all obtained from the same sample, sequenced in a study of blood T cell repertoires in COVID-19. Some clones are missing from TCRdb's copy, which holds only in-frame ones; the method was immunoSEQ multiplex PCR. The sample contains 320,000 or so clones, roughly 90% of which appear only once. Specimen: PBMCs or T cells enriched from blood (not recorded which). The receptors originated from a woman aged 30 to 39 who had recovered from COVID-19.

Only a few counts were recorded for this clone. The chain has TRBV19 and TRBJ1-1; D may be TRBD1 (5 bases). Per germline, CDR1 LNHDA and CDR2 SQIVND (reference sequence). V shed 7 bases and J shed 1 base, with 13 bases lying between them. CDR3 length: 14 residues. CDR3 in amino acids: CASTNRTRNTEAFF. The CDR3 coding sequence is TGTGCCAGTACCAACCGGACAAGGAACACTGAAGCTTTCTTT.

In regard to this clone: Distinct nucleotide sequences in the sample also encode this CDR3. V gene TRBV7-9 combines with J gene TRBJ1-6; TRBD1 matches 7 bases. The CDR3 spans 14 residues. Germline V CDR1 and CDR2: SEHNR, FQNEAQ (reference sequence). V shed 5 bases and J 7 bases; nucleotides not matched to a gene: 5. In nucleotides, the CDR3 is TGTGCCAGCAGCAGGGGGACAGCCAATTCACCCCTCCACTTT. Encoded protein: CASSRGTANSPLHF.

V usage is TRBV2 and J usage is TRBJ1-1, with D possibly matching TRBD1 (5 bases). V shed 6 bases and J shed 3 bases, with 14 bases lying between them. From germline, CDR1 is SNHLY and CDR2 FYNNEI. This CDR3 has 14 residues. The DNA for the CDR3 is TGTGCCAGCAGCCGGGTAGGGGCGGACACTGAAGCTTTCTTT. It is translated as CASSRVGADTEAFF.

The chain is built from TRBV7-9 and TRBJ1-1; D unresolved. This CDR3 has 13 amino acids. Germline V CDR1 and CDR2: SEHNR, FQNEAQ (reference sequence). With 3 bases removed from V and 1 base from J, the gap between germline ends came to 6 bases. In DNA, the CDR3 is TGTGCCAGCAGCTTCGACAAGAACACTGAAGCTTTCTTT. As protein: CASSFDKNTEAFF. Supplemented by reference TRBV7-9 and TRBJ1-1, the full variable domain reads DTGVSQNPRHKITKRGQNVTFRCDPISEHNRLYWYRQTLGQGPEFLTYFQNEAQLEKSRLLSDRFSAERPKGSFSTLEIQRTEQGDSAMYLCASSFDKNTEAFFGQGTRLTVV.

The chain links TRBV13 to TRBJ2-7; possibly TRBD1 for D (6 bases). In germline, CDR1 is PRHDT, CDR2 FYEKMQ (reference sequence). With 5 bases removed from V and 3 bases from J, the gap between germline ends came to 20 bases. The CDR3 is made up of 16 amino acids. The CDR3 nucleotides are TGTGCCAGCAGCCTGGTACAGGGTTTAAGCGGCTACGAGCAGTACTTC. Its translation is CASSLVQGLSGYEQYF.

CDR3 sequence reads: CASSFAGGREKLFF. In DNA, the CDR3 is TGTGCCAGCAGTTTCGCGGGGGGCAGAGAAAAACTGTTTTTT. V is TRBV28 and J is TRBJ1-4, with D perhaps matching TRBD1 (6 bases). V was clipped by 3 bases and J by 8 bases, with 13 bases between them. The germline gives CDR1 MDHEN, CDR2 SYDVKM. CDR3 length equals 14 residues.

The chain is built from TRBV29-1 and TRBJ1-5; 8 nucleotides align to TRBD1. CDR1 SQVTM and CDR2 ANQGSEA come from the germline V gene. This CDR3 has 13 residues. J lost 1 base, V lost 6 bases, and 2 bases had no gene match. The CDR3 DNA follows: TGCAGCGTCGGACAGGGAAGCAATCAGCCCCAGCATTTT. Encoded protein: CSVGQGSNQPQHF.

V usage is TRBV7-6 and J usage is TRBJ2-7; 9 bases line up with TRBD2. This CDR3 is 15 amino acids long. With 5 bases clipped from V and 7 bases from J, the junction kept 12 bases outside the gene matches. Germline V CDR1 and CDR2: SGHVS, FNYEAQ. CDR3 nucleotides: TGTGCCAGCAGCCCTGGCGGGGGGGCGCTTAGTGAGCAGTACTTC. Its protein product is CASSPGGGALSEQYF.

About this clone itself: Other DNA sequences in the same sample also yield this CDR3. The chain joins TRBV5-1 to TRBJ1-1; 8 bases fit TRBD1. CDR1 is SGHRS and CDR2 is YFSETQ in the germline V gene. The CDR3 totals 14 residues. Unmatched junction bases numbered 5, after V lost 3 bases and J lost 4 bases. The DNA for the CDR3 is TGCGCCAGCAGCTGGGGACAGGCGGGCACTGAAGCTTTCTTT. Encoded protein: CASSWGQAGTEAFF.

The J gene is TRBJ2-3, the V gene TRBV7-2; D gene ambiguous. The germline V gene encodes CDR1 SGHTA and CDR2 FQGNSA. Trimming took 1 base from V and 0 from J, leaving 5 bases between them. This CDR3 comprises 14 residues. CDR3 bases: TGTGCCAGCAGCTTAGGTCTTAGCACAGATACGCAGTATTTT. It yields the protein CASSLGLSTDTQYF.

The V call is TRBV5-1, the J call TRBJ1-6; no firm D call. Trimming shortened V by 1 base and J by 0 bases, and 11 bases separated the two germline ends. From germline, CDR1 is SGHRS and CDR2 YFSETQ. CDR3 length equals 17 residues. The CDR3 DNA is TGCGCCAGCAGCTTGAGAGTGGGGAGCTCCTATAATTCACCCCTCCACTTT. This gives the protein CASSLRVGSSYNSPLHF.

This chain links TRBV19 with TRBJ1-1; D not certain. The germline V gene has CDR1 LNHDA and CDR2 SQIVND (reference sequence). The CDR3 is 14 amino acids. With 2 bases removed from V and 1 base from J, the gap between germline ends came to 8 bases. In nucleotides, the CDR3 is TGTGCCAGTAGTATAAACTCACGGAACACTGAAGCTTTCTTT. Translated, it gives CASSINSRNTEAFF.

This rearrangement joins TRBV5-1 to TRBJ2-1; 10 bases match TRBD2. Per germline, CDR1 SGHRS and CDR2 YFSETQ. The CDR3 is made up of 15 amino acids. Trimming took 0 bases from V and 7 from J; bases not matched to a gene: 4. For the CDR3, the DNA is TGCGCCAGCAGCTTGGTTGCTAGCGGGGGAAATGAGCAGTTCTTC. Translation: CASSLVASGGNEQFF.

The chain combines TRBV5-1 with TRBJ2-5, with 8 bases identical to TRBD1. The CDR3 extends over 15 amino acids. Germline CDR1 and CDR2: SGHRS and YFSETQ. After removal of 4 bases from V and 3 bases from J, the junction contained 8 bases not matched to a gene. The CDR3 DNA reads as TGCGCCAGCAGCACTCAGACAGGGGCGGAAGAGACCCAGTACTTC. Protein: CASSTQTGAEETQYF.

The CDR3 region is CAQDTGELFF. In DNA, the CDR3 is TGTGCACAGGACACCGGGGAGCTGTTTTTT. The chain recombines TRBV7-6 with TRBJ2-2, with D perhaps TRBD1 (5 bases). The CDR3 is 10 residues long. Germline assignment: CDR1 SGHVS and CDR2 FNYEAQ.

The J gene is TRBJ1-5, the V gene TRBV5-1; the D is unclear. V shed 0 bases and J shed 0 bases, with 7 bases lying between them. The CDR3 sequence is 15 residues long. Germline V gene data show CDR1 as SGHRS and CDR2 as YFSETQ. The CDR3 nucleotides are TGCGCCAGCAGCTTGGGGCCTTATAGCAATCAGCCCCAGCATTTT. It codes for CASSLGPYSNQPQHF.

J is TRBJ1-6 and V is TRBV7-9; D remains unclear. V lost 4 bases and J 5 bases, leaving 21 bases between the germline ends. This CDR3 contains 18 residues. Germline V gene data show CDR1 as SEHNR and CDR2 as FQNEAQ (reference sequence). CDR3 region: CASSSKETTRWDNSPLHF. CDR3 DNA: TGTGCCAGCAGCTCCAAAGAGACGACACGTTGGGATAATTCACCCCTCCACTTT.

The gene calls are TRBV19 and TRBJ2-1, with D maybe TRBD1 (6 bases). V lost 4 bases and J lost 5, with 21 bases in between. Germline V gene lookup returns CDR1 LNHDA and CDR2 SQIVND (reference sequence). This CDR3 region has 17 residues. This CDR3 reads CASSTNTGWGQHNEQFF. The CDR3 DNA follows: TGTGCCAGTAGTACGAACACAGGGTGGGGACAACACAATGAGCAGTTCTTC.

The V gene is TRBV6-4, the J gene TRBJ1-5; D is possibly TRBD1 (6 bases). Trimming removed 4 bases from V and 2 bases from J, with 12 bases in between. This CDR3 has 15 residues. Germline lookup yields CDR1 MRHNA and CDR2 SNTAGT. CDR3 bases: TGTGCCAGCAGTGTCAGGGGTGGACGCAATCAGCCCCAGCATTTT. Its translation is CASSVRGGRNQPQHF.

The rearrangement links TRBV10-3 to TRBJ1-2, with TRBD1 as a possible D gene (5 bases). The CDR3 contains 13 residues. Per germline, CDR1 ENHRY and CDR2 SYGVKD. Trimming took off 9 bases at V and 1 base at J, with 12 bases between the two ends. Here the CDR3 DNA reads TGTGCCATTGATGGAGGGGATAACTATGGCTACACCTTC. Its protein product is CAIDGGDNYGYTF.

In its sample, this clone was seen a few times. The V and J genes are TRBV5-4 and TRBJ2-7; perhaps TRBD1 as D (6 bases). Germline CDR1 and CDR2: SGHNT and YYREEE (reference sequence). The CDR3 length is 15 residues. Trimming left V 4 bases short and J 4 bases short, with 18 bases between. This CDR3 reads CASSRFTGSLYEQYF. The CDR3 region has the DNA TGTGCCAGCAGCAGATTTACAGGGTCGCTTTACGAGCAGTACTTC.

The rearrangement uses TRBV30 and TRBJ1-6, with 9 bases matching TRBD1. The V and J ends lost 1 base and 2 bases, in that order; junction bases with no gene match: 0. Germline V gene lookup returns CDR1 GTSNPN and CDR2 SVGIG (reference sequence). The CDR3 is 15 amino acids. The CDR3 is CAWSGTGAYNSPLHF. For the CDR3, the DNA is TGTGCCTGGAGTGGGACAGGGGCCTATAATTCACCCCTCCACTTT.

CDR3 region: CASRRDRGDSPLHF. CDR3 coding DNA: TGCGCCAGCAGGCGTGACAGGGGAGATTCACCCCTCCACTTT. This sequence joins TRBV5-1 and TRBJ1-6; 8 bases are a match to TRBD1. V was clipped by 5 bases and J by 8 bases; unmatched bases: 6. The CDR3 loop spans 14 amino acids. CDR1 and CDR2 (germline): SGHRS, YFSETQ.

The chain has TRBV28 and TRBJ1-1; 8 bases line up with TRBD1. Trimming took 8 bases from V and 7 from J; bases not matched to a gene: 15. CDR1 and CDR2 from the germline V gene are MDHEN and SYDVKM. CDR3 length: 15 amino acids. The CDR3 DNA reads TGTGCCAGCCTTACGCCCTGGGGACAGGTGTTTGAAGCTTTCTTT. This sequence encodes CASLTPWGQVFEAFF.

V is TRBV27 and J is TRBJ2-7; 9 nucleotides line up with TRBD1. The V and J ends lost 5 bases and 3 bases, in that order; junction bases with no gene match: 14. In germline, CDR1 is MNHEY, CDR2 SMNVEV (reference sequence). The CDR3 loop spans 17 amino acids. In DNA form, the CDR3 reads TGTGCCAGCAGTCCCTCTGCTCCGGGACAGGGCAACTACGAGCAGTACTTC. Translated, it gives CASSPSAPGQGNYEQYF.

The rearrangement joins TRBV28 to TRBJ2-7; 10 bases align to TRBD1. The CDR3 extends over 15 amino acids. Trimming cost V 3 bases and J 3 bases; bases outside gene matches: 5. Germline V lookup: CDR1 MDHEN, CDR2 SYDVKM. The CDR3 sequence: CASSLTGGQIYEQYF. As DNA, the CDR3 is TGTGCCAGCAGTTTGACAGGGGGCCAAATCTACGAGCAGTACTTC.

The chain couples TRBV19 to TRBJ2-1; maybe TRBD2 (6 bases). V lost 9 bases and J 2 bases, leaving 14 bases between the germline ends. The germline CDR1 and CDR2 sequences are LNHDA and SQIVND (reference sequence). The CDR3 loop spans 14 amino acids. CDR3 nucleotide sequence: TGTGCCAGGGAGGGTGAGGGAACCTACAATGAGCAGTTCTTC. Its translation: CAREGEGTYNEQFF.

The chain couples TRBV9 to TRBJ2-5; 11 bases are a match to TRBD2. Germline CDR1 is SGDLS and CDR2 is YYNGEE. The CDR3 runs to 18 residues. V lost 0 bases, J lost 1 base, and 8 bases stayed unmatched. The CDR3 DNA reads as TGTGCCAGCAGCGTAGGCCCCCTAGCGGGGGGCATCCAAGAGACCCAGTACTTC. Residues: CASSVGPLAGGIQETQYF.

This clone has a single count. The chain joins TRBV28 to TRBJ2-1; 11 bases fit TRBD2. The trim removed 8 bases at V and 8 bases at J, leaving 8 bases unmatched. Germline V gene sequence: CDR1 MDHEN, CDR2 SYDVKM. The length of the CDR3 is 14 residues. This CDR3 is CASGGTSGWDEQFF. CDR3 bases: TGTGCCAGCGGCGGGACTAGCGGTTGGGATGAGCAGTTCTTC.

V is TRBV5-5 and J is TRBJ1-1; TRBD1 agrees at 8 bases. Losses at the gene ends were 5 bases for V and 7 bases for J; bases not matched to a gene: 7. CDR3 length: 13 residues. Germline assignment: CDR1 SGHKS and CDR2 YYEKEE (reference sequence). In DNA form, the CDR3 reads TGTGCCAGCAGGCCCGGACAGGGCGGTGAAGCTTTCTTT. Amino acids: CASRPGQGGEAFF.